This T cell receptor beta chain was captured in a study of T-cell reconstitution after alpha-beta-depleted transplantation in children. A library of TCRbeta sequences, prepared with unique molecular identifiers, was generated. Each CDR3 protein is one row after TCRdb ran MiXCR on the PCR reads. The profile shows 900,000 or so distinct CDR3 sequences, 16% of them singletons. There are a few counts of this clonotype. Its antigen is not identified. Study-wide findings and caveats: The origin of high day-60 TCRbeta diversity in some patients lay in surviving recipient T cells and thymic progenitors. T-cell numbers and diversity, one year after transplant, stemmed largely from T cells that were newly produced. About two months after transplant, alpha-beta T cells reportedly came from several hundred expanded graft clones.

CDR1 is SEHNR, CDR2 FQNEAQ, per germline (reference sequence). V lost 2 bases, J lost 2 bases, and 11 bases lay in between. The CDR3 is made up of 15 amino acids. The chain employs TRBV7-9 and TRBJ2-3; D is possibly TRBD1 (6 bases). The sequence came from a male patient aged 10-17 years who had a stem cell transplant for acute lymphoblastic leukemia, so the T cells may come from the graft donor. The sample here was PBMCs, mostly from graft donor cells, taken 360 days after TCRalphabeta/CD19-depleted stem cell transplant. The CDR3: CASSLSGQLTDTQYF. The CDR3 DNA reads TGTGCCAGCAGCTTATCTGGACAGCTCACAGATACGCAGTATTTT.